The 19 T cell receptor beta chains below come from one sample, sequenced in a study of post-analysis software for immune sequencing data. For these receptors, no antigen is known. General observations from the study: Patients had higher frequencies than controls of about five TRBV segments, including TRBV5-6, TRBV5-1 and TRBV20-1.

Unique molecular identifiers were built into the TCR beta cDNA libraries. TCRdb reprocessed the PCR reads via MiXCR and lists one record per CDR3 protein. The data hold about half a million distinct CDR3 sequences, with approximately 31% observed a single time. The source material was blood. The receptors were sampled from a girl between 2 and 17 years old with multiple sclerosis.

This clonotype occurred a few times. V and J are TRBV12-3 or TRBV12-4 and TRBJ2-3, with D unclear. This CDR3 comprises 15 residues. V was trimmed by 5 bases and J by 0 bases, leaving 12 bases between them. CDR3 residues: CASSPLGPSTDTQYF. In nucleotides, the CDR3 is TGTGCCAGCAGTCCTTTAGGCCCTAGCACAGATACGCAGTATTTT.

The V call is TRBV5-1, the J call TRBJ2-3, with 9 bases matching TRBD2. This CDR3 contains 16 residues. V was clipped by 0 bases and J by 8 bases; unmatched bases: 10. The V gene's germline CDR1 is SGHRS and CDR2 YFSETQ. This chain's CDR3 is CASSLASGEPFGTQYF. For the CDR3, the DNA is TGCGCCAGCAGCTTGGCTAGCGGGGAGCCCTTTGGTACGCAGTATTTT.

V usage is TRBV3-1 and J usage is TRBJ1-6; 7 bases are shared with TRBD1. With V trimmed by 5 bases and J by 6 bases, 4 bases remained unmatched. The CDR3 contains 14 residues. Germline CDR1 LGHDT, CDR2 YNNKEL (reference sequence). Here the CDR3 DNA reads TGTGCCAGCAGCTACTACAGGGGTAATTCACCCCTCCACTTT. Its translation is CASSYYRGNSPLHF.

This clonotype was counted many times. The rearrangement joins TRBV20-1 to TRBJ2-7; TRBD2 is a possible D gene (6 bases). Trimming took 6 bases from V and 3 from J, leaving 18 bases between them. CDR1 is DFQATT, CDR2 SNEGSKA, per germline (reference sequence). This CDR3 has 14 residues. CDR3 bases: TGCAGTGCCTTTAGGACTGTGGAGGGCTACGAGCAGTACTTC. It yields the protein CSAFRTVEGYEQYF.

The chain has TRBV20-1 and TRBJ1-1, with 7 bases aligning to TRBD1. V trimming: 6 bases; J trimming: 2 bases; junction bases outside the gene matches: 15. The germline V gene encodes CDR1 DFQATT and CDR2 SNEGSKA (reference sequence). This CDR3 has 16 amino acids. The CDR3 is CSANPRTGMTNTEAFF. The CDR3 coding sequence is TGCAGTGCCAATCCCAGGACAGGAATGACTAACACTGAAGCTTTCTTT.

In its sample, this clonotype was seen a few times. The chain combines TRBV5-1 with TRBJ1-6; no clear D gene. The CDR3 runs 12 residues. Germline assignment: CDR1 SGHRS and CDR2 YFSETQ. The V end was cut by 5 bases, the J end by 7 bases, with 7 bases between. The CDR3 loop is CASRMGNSPLHF. The CDR3 DNA reads as TGCGCCAGCAGAATGGGGAATTCACCCCTCCACTTT.

V usage is TRBV12-5 and J usage is TRBJ2-3; 8 bases fit TRBD1. Germline trimming cut 6 bases from V and 4 bases from J; bases unmatched to any gene: 6. The CDR3 runs 14 residues. Germline lookup yields CDR1 LGHNT and CDR2 FRNRAP. For the CDR3, the DNA is TGTGCTAGTGGGCTCCAGGGGGCGTCAGATACGCAGTATTTT. Translated: CASGLQGASDTQYF.

The chain has TRBV6-5 and TRBJ1-2; 7 bases fit TRBD1. The ends lost 10 bases at V and 7 bases at J; junction bases unmatched: 9. Germline values: CDR1 MNHEY, CDR2 SVGAGI. The CDR3 extends over 12 amino acids. The CDR3 region has the DNA TGTGCCACCCAGACAGGGAGGTTTGGCTACACCTTC. Encoded protein: CATQTGRFGYTF.

The chain combines TRBV7-6 with TRBJ2-1; D uncertain. The end of the DNA fits TRBJ2-7 better, so the J call may be wrong. The CDR3 covers 14 residues. The germline V gene encodes CDR1 SGHVS and CDR2 FNYEAQ. The CDR3 loop is CASSSFSPSNEQYF. For the CDR3, the DNA is TGTGCCAGCAGCTCCTTCAGCCCTTCCAATGAGCAGTACTTC.

The J gene is TRBJ2-3, the V gene TRBV5-1; unclear D gene. Trimming stripped 3 bases from V and 2 bases from J, with 13 bases between. The germline V gene has CDR1 SGHRS and CDR2 YFSETQ. The length of the CDR3 is 15 residues. CDR3 bases: TGCGCCAGCAGCTCCGCAGCGTGGGACACAGATACGCAGTATTTT. It specifies CASSSAAWDTDTQYF. Filled out from reference TRBV5-1 and TRBJ2-3, the complete variable domain reads KAGVTQTPRYLIKTRGQQVTLSCSPISGHRSVSWYQQTPGQGLQFLFEYFSETQRNKGNFPGRFSGRQFSNSRSEMNVSTLELGDSALYLCASSSAAWDTDTQYFGPGTRLTVL.

This clonotype was detected a few times. The V and J genes are TRBV12-3 or TRBV12-4 and TRBJ2-1, with TRBD1 matching over 10 bases. The CDR3 has 16 residues. With V trimmed by 5 bases and J by 5 bases, 9 bases remained unmatched. CDR3: CASSPSDRGPNNEQFF. In DNA, the CDR3 is TGTGCCAGCAGTCCCTCCGACAGGGGGCCCAACAATGAGCAGTTCTTC.

This clonotype was counted between two and nine times. A junction boundary mismatches the germline segment, possibly from a read error. The chain uses TRBV6-5 and TRBJ2-4; a weak D match, TRBD2 (5 bases). The J call is doubtful: the DNA matches TRBJ2-7 better. There are 12 residues in the CDR3. In germline, CDR1 is MNHEY, CDR2 SVGAGI. The CDR3, as DNA: TGTACCAGCACCTCTAGCCCTTACGAGCAGTACTTC. Protein product: CTSTSSPYEQYF.

The chain employs TRBV20-1 and TRBJ1-2; maybe TRBD1 (5 bases). From germline, CDR1 is DFQATT and CDR2 SNEGSKA (reference sequence). V lost 5 bases and J lost 2, with 21 bases in between. The CDR3 has 16 amino acids. The CDR3 loop is CSAGFRDSTLNYGYTF. DNA of the CDR3: TGCAGTGCTGGCTTTAGAGACAGTACTTTAAACTATGGCTACACCTTC.

This clonotype was recorded a few times. The junction departs from the called germline gene at one end, perhaps through a read error. V is TRBV7-2 and J is TRBJ1-6; D is unresolved. Germline V gene sequence: CDR1 SGHTA, CDR2 FQGNSA. This CDR3 has 12 residues. CDR3 protein: CASSYGRSHLHF. The CDR3 nucleotides are TGTGCCAGCAGCTACGGGCGTTCACACCTCCACTTT.

This clonotype was detected a few times. The chain employs TRBV12-3 or TRBV12-4 and TRBJ2-3, with 10 bases aligning to TRBD2. The CDR3 sequence is 17 residues long. J gave up 3 bases and V 0 bases, and 6 bases lay outside the gene matches. The CDR3 region is CASSLAPPGLATDTQYF. CDR3 DNA: TGTGCCAGCAGTTTAGCACCACCGGGACTAGCGACAGATACGCAGTATTTT.

The V gene is TRBV3-1, the J gene TRBJ2-1; 8 bases map to TRBD2. V was pared by 4 bases and J by 0 bases, with 17 bases of the junction left unmatched. The CDR3 sequence is 20 residues long. Germline CDR1 LGHDT, CDR2 YNNKEL (reference sequence). The CDR3 sequence is CASSPRSGLAGSSSYNEQFF. The CDR3 coding sequence is TGTGCCAGCAGCCCCAGGTCGGGTCTAGCGGGCTCTAGCTCCTACAATGAGCAGTTCTTC.

This chain joins TRBV3-1 and TRBJ1-5; D is unresolved. In germline, CDR1 is LGHDT, CDR2 YNNKEL (reference sequence). V was cut by 0 bases and J by 6 bases, with 12 bases left in between. This CDR3 has 15 amino acids. This CDR3 reads CASSQDPDPGQPQHF. DNA for the CDR3: TGTGCCAGCAGCCAAGATCCAGACCCCGGTCAGCCCCAGCATTTT.

J is TRBJ2-5 and V is TRBV6-6; 10 bases line up with TRBD1. Germline V gives CDR1 MNHNY, CDR2 SVGAGI (reference sequence). V was pared by 7 bases and J by 4 bases, with 6 bases of the junction left unmatched. This CDR3 has 14 amino acids. CDR3 DNA sequence: TGTGCCAGCACCCCCGGGACAGGGGTAGAGACCCAGTACTTC. It yields the protein CASTPGTGVETQYF.

This clonotype was counted only a few times. V is TRBV29-1 and J is TRBJ2-7; D unresolved. Looked up from germline, CDR1 is SQVTM and CDR2 is ANQGSEA. This CDR3 is 13 amino acids long. Trimming removed 4 bases from V and 3 bases from J, with 13 bases in between. CDR3 sequence reads: CSVGGHRNYEQYF. The CDR3 region has the DNA TGCAGCGTTGGAGGCCACAGAAACTACGAGCAGTACTTC.